The rows below give T cell receptor beta chains drawn from one sample of a study of blood T cell repertoires in COVID-19. Some clones are missing from TCRdb's copy, which holds only in-frame ones; the method was immunoSEQ multiplex PCR. The sample comprises around 130,000 clones, approximately 84% of which are singletons, and roughly 15% rests with the top ten. Material: peripheral blood. The receptors shown here come from a woman at least 80 years old with acute or convalescent COVID-19. CDR3s include the opening cysteine and the closing phenylalanine or tryptophan.

V gene,CDR3 protein
TRBV9,CASSVLGYQDTQYF
TRBV4-3,CASSLDTGEQYF
TRBV5-3,CARSPVDRGHYGYTF
TRBV7-2,CASSSGQSGYTF
TRBV10-2,CASSWDRANANTGELFF
TRBV6-5,CASTPGGISNNEQFF
TRBV6-5,CASSPYSLMNTEAFF
TRBV18,CASSLRQGQETQYF
TRBV5-1,CASSLGDSLGSGELFF
TRBV30,CAWTGYYGYTF
TRBV30,CAWSGASNQPQHF
TRBV6-2/TRBV6-3,CASSRRGLFGTGHSNTEAFF
TRBV19,CASSMGFLANYNEQFF
TRBV19,CASSPLDRVMNTEAFF
TRBV3-1/TRBV3-2,CASSPRTGKTEAFF
TRBV2,CASSGASGGYYNEQFF
TRBV6-2/TRBV6-3,CASSYSRVPLNYGYTF
TRBV15,CATSRPGTPSNYGYTF
TRBV9,CASSVDTGDGYEQYF
TRBV5-1,CASSPRGTGEGEQYF
TRBV18,CASSLIAGQETQYF
TRBV5-1,CASSLGGGENTEAFF